One sample yielded the 28 T cell receptor beta chains listed below, sequenced in a study of T-cell memory formation after mild COVID-19. MiXCR, run by TCRdb on the 5' RACE reads, gives a single entry per CDR3 protein. This sample has 250,000 to 300,000 distinct CDR3 sequences; under 20% occur once, and the top ten carry around a fifth. Sample: PBMCs or a T cell subset sorted from them (not recorded which). The receptors derive from a man in his late teens or twenties who had mild COVID-19 (a few samples of this study predate the infection). Cell type and time point are not known.

V and J are TRBV4-1 and TRBJ1-6, with 7 bases lining up with TRBD1. V dropped 4 bases and J dropped 7; count of bases not matched to a gene: 10. Germline CDR1 reads MGHRA; CDR2 reads YSYEKL. This CDR3 spans 16 amino acids. The CDR3 is CASSPDRVPGNSPLHF. The CDR3 DNA sequence: TGCGCCAGCAGCCCCGACAGGGTCCCTGGGAATTCACCCCTCCACTTT.

There are many counts of this clonotype. The rearrangement uses TRBV5-1 and TRBJ2-1; D remains ambiguous. V lost 3 bases and J lost 5, with 15 bases in between. The germline CDR1 and CDR2 sequences are SGHRS and YFSETQ. The CDR3 totals 15 residues. The CDR3 DNA follows: TGCGCCAGCAGCTCCTCCAACCCGTTCGACAATGAGCAGTTCTTC. Residues: CASSSSNPFDNEQFF.

This chain's CDR3 is CASSLEWGQETQYF. In nucleotides, the CDR3 is TGTGCCAGCAGCTTGGAATGGGGTCAAGAGACCCAGTACTTC. The chain employs TRBV5-5 and TRBJ2-5; D unresolved. Between the trimmed V and J ends, which lost 0 bases and 2 bases, there was a span of 8 bases. The CDR3 contains 14 residues. Germline CDR1 is SGHKS and CDR2 is YYEKEE (reference sequence).

The chain is built from TRBV7-3 and TRBJ2-3; D unresolved. The V gene lost 2 bases and the J gene lost 0 bases, with 9 bases spanning the gap. The CDR3 loop spans 15 amino acids. The V gene's germline CDR1 is SGHTA and CDR2 FQGTGA. CDR3 residues: CASSLRASSTDTQYF. The CDR3 DNA follows: TGTGCCAGCAGCTTACGGGCTTCTAGCACAGATACGCAGTATTTT.

J is TRBJ1-5 and V is TRBV12-3 or TRBV12-4; D is ambiguous. CDR3 length: 14 residues. Trimming left V 6 bases short and J 11 bases short, with 20 bases between. The CDR3: CASSKSARVVTQHF. The CDR3 coding sequence is TGTGCCAGCAGCAAATCCGCCCGCGTAGTGACCCAGCATTTT.

This CDR3 reads CASSQSWGRTEAFF. Here the CDR3 DNA reads TGTGCCAGCAGCCAATCATGGGGGCGGACTGAAGCTTTCTTT. The chain joins TRBV3-1 to TRBJ1-1; tentatively, D is TRBD1 (6 bases). Trimming cost V 2 bases and J 5 bases, with 12 bases left between them. CDR3 length: 14 amino acids. Germline CDR1 LGHDT, CDR2 YNNKEL (reference sequence).

This clonotype was counted many times. The rearrangement joins TRBV7-9 to TRBJ2-3; 7 bases agree with TRBD2. CDR3 length: 13 amino acids. Unmatched junction bases numbered 2, after V lost 7 bases and J lost 1 base. Germline V gene lookup returns CDR1 SEHNR and CDR2 FQNEAQ (reference sequence). The CDR3, as DNA: TGTGCCAGCACGGCGGGGGGCACAGATACGCAGTATTTT. This codes for CASTAGGTDTQYF.

The CDR3 sequence: CASSCLPGEETQYF. The DNA of the CDR3 is TGTGCCAGCAGCTGCCTGCCAGGGGAAGAGACCCAGTACTTC. J is TRBJ2-5 and V is TRBV7-2; D is possibly TRBD1 (6 bases). CDR3 length equals 14 residues. Per the germline V gene, CDR1 is SGHTA and CDR2 is FQGNSA. Trimming left V 4 bases short and J 3 bases short, with 12 bases between.

The chain uses TRBV5-1 and TRBJ1-1; D unresolved. CDR1 is SGHRS and CDR2 is YFSETQ in the germline V gene. V was trimmed by 0 bases and J by 6 bases, leaving 9 bases between them. This CDR3 spans 13 amino acids. CDR3 DNA: TGCGCCAGCAGCTTGGCGGGGAGTTCTGAAGCTTTCTTT. Its translation is CASSLAGSSEAFF.

The rearrangement uses TRBV5-5 and TRBJ1-3; 7 positions match TRBD1. Germline CDR1 SGHKS, CDR2 YYEKEE (reference sequence). The V and J ends lost 3 bases and 4 bases, in that order; junction bases with no gene match: 13. CDR3 length equals 17 residues. In nucleotides, the CDR3 is TGTGCCAGCAGCTGGGCCCCGACGACAGGGCGAGGAAACACCATATATTTT. Translating it yields CASSWAPTTGRGNTIYF.

The rearrangement uses TRBV29-1 and TRBJ1-2, with D hard to call. Trimming stripped 5 bases from V and 7 bases from J, with 14 bases between. CDR3 length: 12 amino acids. Looked up from germline, CDR1 is SQVTM and CDR2 is ANQGSEA. CDR3 sequence (DNA): TGCAGCGTTCCCGGAGAGGGCGGTGGCTACACCTTC. This encodes CSVPGEGGGYTF.

Concerning this clonotype itself: Mismatch with germline at one junction end may stem from a read error. V usage is TRBV20-1 and J usage is TRBJ2-1, with no clear D. The CDR3 is 11 amino acids. Germline assignment: CDR1 DFQATT and CDR2 SNEGSKA (reference sequence). CDR3 nucleotides: TGCAGCACGAGCACGAACAGTGCCATAGGCTTC. Translating it yields CSTSTNSAIGF.

For the CDR3, the DNA is TGTGCCAGCAGTGAACAGGGGGATACGCAGTATTTT. Its protein is CASSEQGDTQYF. The V call is TRBV2, the J call TRBJ2-3; D is perhaps TRBD1 (6 bases). The length of the CDR3 is 12 residues. The V gene lost 2 bases and the J gene lost 6 bases, with 6 bases spanning the gap. From germline, CDR1 is SNHLY and CDR2 FYNNEI.

This clonotype was found a few times. The V and J genes are TRBV4-1 and TRBJ2-1, with 10 nucleotides matching TRBD2. This CDR3 has 18 amino acids. Trimming cost V 1 base and J 0 bases; bases outside gene matches: 6. Germline-derived CDR1 and CDR2 are MGHRA and YSYEKL. CDR3 sequence reads: CASSQALAGAFSYNEQFF. The CDR3 nucleotides are TGCGCCAGCAGCCAAGCCCTAGCGGGGGCGTTCTCCTACAATGAGCAGTTCTTC.

This clonotype was picked up a small number of times. This could be a read error, since a much larger clone is one nucleotide away. The V call is TRBV27, the J call TRBJ1-5; D uncertain. CDR1 and CDR2 from the germline V gene are MNHEY and SMNVEV (reference sequence). This CDR3 has 13 residues. The V end was cut by 1 base, the J end by 2 bases, with 3 bases between. The CDR3 protein is CASSLWGNQPQHF. The CDR3 region has the DNA TGTGCCAGCAGTTTATGGGGCAATCAGCCCCAGCATTTT.

This clonotype occurred a few times. This rearrangement joins TRBV20-1 to TRBJ2-1; 7 bases agree with TRBD2. Trimming removed 0 bases from V and 5 bases from J; junction bases left unmatched: 13. This CDR3 region has 17 residues. Germline CDR1 DFQATT, CDR2 SNEGSKA (reference sequence). The CDR3 loop is CSARDRAGLSGDNEQFF. In DNA form, the CDR3 reads TGCAGTGCTAGAGATCGAGCCGGATTGAGCGGGGACAATGAGCAGTTCTTC.

This clonotype was recorded a few times. The CDR3 here is CASSPIDTHTEAFF. In DNA, the CDR3 is TGTGCCAGCAGCCCCATAGACACCCACACTGAAGCTTTCTTT. V gene TRBV4-2 combines with J gene TRBJ1-1; no clear D gene. Germline loops: CDR1 LGHNA, CDR2 YNFKEQ. V gave up 4 bases and J gave up 3 bases, with 12 bases separating them. The CDR3 contains 14 residues.

V gene TRBV20-1 combines with J gene TRBJ2-3; 11 bases match TRBD2. The CDR3 runs 15 residues. CDR1 and CDR2 (germline): DFQATT, SNEGSKA (reference sequence). The junction had 9 bases not matched to a gene; V was cut back by 6 bases and J by 4 bases. In nucleotides, the CDR3 is TGCAGTGCATCTAGTAGCGGGGGGGCGGCAGATACGCAGTATTTT. Protein: CSASSSGGAADTQYF.

This clonotype appeared a few times. This chain uses TRBV20-1 with TRBJ1-2; 12 bases are a match to TRBD1. With V trimmed by 6 bases and J by 7 bases, 6 bases remained unmatched. Germline V gene data show CDR1 as DFQATT and CDR2 as SNEGSKA (reference sequence). This CDR3 is built from 13 residues. The CDR3 protein is CSAPGQGAFGYTF. The DNA of the CDR3 is TGCAGTGCCCCGGGACAGGGGGCATTTGGCTACACCTTC.

V usage is TRBV6-5 and J usage is TRBJ2-1; tentative D call: TRBD2 (6 bases). CDR1 is MNHEY and CDR2 is SVGAGI in the germline V gene. The CDR3 loop spans 11 amino acids. V was clipped by 6 bases and J by 7 bases, with 7 bases between them. The DNA for the CDR3 is TGTGCCAGCAGGGCGGGGAATGAGCAGTTCTTC. Translated, it gives CASRAGNEQFF.

The chain joins TRBV4-3 to TRBJ2-4; D might be TRBD2 (6 bases). CDR3 length: 16 residues. In germline, CDR1 is LGHNA, CDR2 YSLEER. Between the trimmed V and J ends, which lost 0 bases and 0 bases, there was a span of 9 bases. The CDR3 DNA is TGCGCCAGCAGCCAAGATTTGGGACTAGCCAAAAACATTCAGTACTTC. Encoded protein: CASSQDLGLAKNIQYF.

In its sample, this clonotype was seen many times. The chain links TRBV5-1 to TRBJ2-1, with D possibly matching TRBD2 (6 bases). Trimming removed 0 bases at V and 8 bases at J, with 15 bases between. Germline CDR1 and CDR2: SGHRS and YFSETQ. The CDR3 runs 15 residues. The CDR3, as DNA: TGCGCCAGCAGCTTGGCCTGGCTAGCGAGGGATGAGCAGTTCTTC. Amino acid sequence: CASSLAWLARDEQFF.

V is TRBV6-2 or TRBV6-3 and J is TRBJ2-1; D perhaps matches TRBD1 (5 bases). Germline V gene data show CDR1 as MNHEY and CDR2 as SVGEGT. Trimming stripped 0 bases from V and 6 bases from J, with 9 bases between. The CDR3 runs to 14 residues. The CDR3 DNA is TGTGCCAGCAGTTACTCGATGCAGGGCAATGAGCAGTTCTTC. It is translated as CASSYSMQGNEQFF.

This clonotype appeared a few times. J is TRBJ2-7 and V is TRBV10-1, with a weak D call TRBD1 (5 bases). Trimming stripped 3 bases from V and 7 bases from J, with 13 bases between. The germline gives CDR1 WNHNN, CDR2 SYGVQD (reference sequence). The CDR3 totals 13 residues. The DNA of the CDR3 is TGCGCCAGCAGTGAACCAGGGCTGGGGGAGCAGTACTTC. Encoded protein: CASSEPGLGEQYF.

The V call is TRBV20-1, the J call TRBJ1-2; 9 nucleotides align to TRBD1. V was clipped by 4 bases and J by 5 bases; unmatched bases: 2. Germline assignment: CDR1 DFQATT and CDR2 SNEGSKA (reference sequence). The CDR3 has 12 residues. As DNA, the CDR3 is TGCAGTGCTAAGACAGGGGGTTATGGCTACACCTTC. Its translation is CSAKTGGYGYTF.

This clonotype has ten or more counts. This rearrangement joins TRBV7-6 to TRBJ2-3; a weak D match, TRBD2 (6 bases). CDR1 and CDR2 from the germline V gene are SGHVS and FNYEAQ. Trimming cost V 0 bases and J 4 bases, with 8 bases left between them. The CDR3 consists of 14 residues. The CDR3 loop reads CASSLAGGADTQYF. The CDR3, as DNA: TGTGCCAGCAGCTTAGCGGGAGGAGCAGATACGCAGTATTTT.

This clonotype was detected only a few times. The junction shows a germline mismatch at one end, possibly a read error. The genes are TRBV7-7 and TRBJ2-5; TRBD2 is a possible D gene (7 bases). This CDR3 comprises 14 residues. The germline V gene has CDR1 SSHAT and CDR2 FNYEAQ (reference sequence). In DNA, the CDR3 is TGTGCTAGCAGCGCAGCGGGGACATCAAGGGGCCAGTACTTC. Encoded protein: CASSAAGTSRGQYF.

This clonotype has more than one count but fewer than ten. This chain connects TRBV12-3 or TRBV12-4 to TRBJ1-6, with D possibly being TRBD1 (5 bases). CDR3 size: 14 residues. Trimming shortened V by 5 bases and J by 8 bases, and 13 bases separated the two germline ends. CDR3 DNA: TGTGCCAGCAGTGCGACCGGGGGGGATTCACCCCTCCACTTT. It encodes CASSATGGDSPLHF.